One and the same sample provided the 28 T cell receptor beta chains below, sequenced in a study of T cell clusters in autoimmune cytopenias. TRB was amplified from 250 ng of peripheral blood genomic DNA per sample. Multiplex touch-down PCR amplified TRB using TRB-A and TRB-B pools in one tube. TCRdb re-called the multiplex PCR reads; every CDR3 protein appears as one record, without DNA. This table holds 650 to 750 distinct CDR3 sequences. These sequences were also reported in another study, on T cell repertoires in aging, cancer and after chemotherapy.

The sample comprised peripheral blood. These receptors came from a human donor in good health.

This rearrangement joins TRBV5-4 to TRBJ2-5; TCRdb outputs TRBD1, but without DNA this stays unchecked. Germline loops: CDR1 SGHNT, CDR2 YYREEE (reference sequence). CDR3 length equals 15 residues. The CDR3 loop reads CASSQTGGRGETQYF.

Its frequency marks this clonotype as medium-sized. CDR3 in amino acids: CSARVSSARLSGTQYF. The chain joins TRBV20-1 to TRBJ2-5; TCRdb indicates TRBD1, and absent DNA this call remains unverified. CDR1 and CDR2 from the germline V gene are DFQATT and SNEGSKA (reference sequence). This CDR3 has 16 residues.

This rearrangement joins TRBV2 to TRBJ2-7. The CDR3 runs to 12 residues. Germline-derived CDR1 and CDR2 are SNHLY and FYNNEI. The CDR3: CAIGPISYEQYF.

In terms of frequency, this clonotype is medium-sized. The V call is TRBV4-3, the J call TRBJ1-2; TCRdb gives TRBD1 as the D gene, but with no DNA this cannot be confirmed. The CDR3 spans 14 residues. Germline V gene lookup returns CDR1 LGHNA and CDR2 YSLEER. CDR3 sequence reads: CASSRGRQNYGYTF.

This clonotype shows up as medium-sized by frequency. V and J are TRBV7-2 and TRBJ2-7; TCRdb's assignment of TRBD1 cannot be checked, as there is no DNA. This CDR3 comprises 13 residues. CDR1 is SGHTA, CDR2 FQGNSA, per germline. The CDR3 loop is CASSRDRGGEQYF. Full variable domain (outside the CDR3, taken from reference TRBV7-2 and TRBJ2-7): GAGVSQSPSNKVTEKGKDVELRCDPISGHTALYWYRQSLGQGLEFLIYFQGNSAPDKSGLPSDRFSAERTGGSVSTLTIQRTQQEDSAVYLCASSRDRGGEQYFGPGTRLTVT.

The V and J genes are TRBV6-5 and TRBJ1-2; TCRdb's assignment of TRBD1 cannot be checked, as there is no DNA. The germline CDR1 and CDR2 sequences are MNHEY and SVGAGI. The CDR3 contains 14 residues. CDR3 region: CASSYVDRGRGYTF.

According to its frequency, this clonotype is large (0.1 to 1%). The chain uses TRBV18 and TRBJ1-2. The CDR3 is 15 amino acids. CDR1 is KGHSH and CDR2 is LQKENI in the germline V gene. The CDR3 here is CASSPAGQANYGYTF.

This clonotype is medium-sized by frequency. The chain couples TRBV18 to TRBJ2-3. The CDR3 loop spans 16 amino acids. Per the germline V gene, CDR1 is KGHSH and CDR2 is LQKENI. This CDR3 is CASSLPGLQGTDTQYF.

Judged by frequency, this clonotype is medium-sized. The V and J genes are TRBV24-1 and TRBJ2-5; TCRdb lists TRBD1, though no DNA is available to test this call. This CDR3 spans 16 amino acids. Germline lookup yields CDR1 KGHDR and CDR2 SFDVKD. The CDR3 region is CASHTFTGGGQETQYF.

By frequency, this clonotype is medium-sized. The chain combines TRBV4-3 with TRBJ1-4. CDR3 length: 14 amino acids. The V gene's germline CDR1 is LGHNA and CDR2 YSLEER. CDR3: CASSPRRSNEKLFF.

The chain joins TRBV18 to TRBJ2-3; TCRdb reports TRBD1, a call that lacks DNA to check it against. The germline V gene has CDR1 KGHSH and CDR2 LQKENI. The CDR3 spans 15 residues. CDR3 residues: CASSSLQGFADTQYF.

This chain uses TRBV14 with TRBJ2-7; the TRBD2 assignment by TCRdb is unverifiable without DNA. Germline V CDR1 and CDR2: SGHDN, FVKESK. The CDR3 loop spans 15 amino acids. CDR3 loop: CASSPLAGVSYEQYF.

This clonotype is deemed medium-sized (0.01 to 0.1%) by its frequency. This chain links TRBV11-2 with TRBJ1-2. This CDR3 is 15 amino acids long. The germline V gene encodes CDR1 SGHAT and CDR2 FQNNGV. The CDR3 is CASSLAQNTIYGYTF.

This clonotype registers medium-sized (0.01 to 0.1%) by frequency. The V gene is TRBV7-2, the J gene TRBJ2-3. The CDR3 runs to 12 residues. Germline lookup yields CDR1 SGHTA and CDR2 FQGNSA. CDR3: CASSLEGFTQYF.

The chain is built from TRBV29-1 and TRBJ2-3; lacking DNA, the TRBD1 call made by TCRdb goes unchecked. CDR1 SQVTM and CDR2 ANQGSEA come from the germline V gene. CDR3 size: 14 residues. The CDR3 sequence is CSVGTGASTDTQYF.

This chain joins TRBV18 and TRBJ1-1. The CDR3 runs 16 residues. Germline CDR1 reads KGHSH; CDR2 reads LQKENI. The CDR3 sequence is CASSPQPPDVNTEAFF. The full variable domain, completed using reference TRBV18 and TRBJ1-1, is NAGVMQNPRHLVRRRGQEARLRCSPMKGHSHVYWYRQLPEEGLKFMVYLQKENIIDESGMPKERFSAEFPKEGPSILRIQQVVRGDSAAYFCASSPQPPDVNTEAFFGQGTRLTVV.

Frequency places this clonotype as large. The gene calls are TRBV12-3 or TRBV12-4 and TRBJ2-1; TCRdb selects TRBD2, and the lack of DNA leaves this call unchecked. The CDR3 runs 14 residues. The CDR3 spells CASRTSGSSDEQFF.

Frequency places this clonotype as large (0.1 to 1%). CDR3 protein: CASSAKGRGEKLFF. The chain carries TRBV6-5 and TRBJ1-4; lacking DNA, the TRBD1 call made by TCRdb goes unchecked. Looked up from germline, CDR1 is MNHEY and CDR2 is SVGAGI. This CDR3 comprises 14 residues.

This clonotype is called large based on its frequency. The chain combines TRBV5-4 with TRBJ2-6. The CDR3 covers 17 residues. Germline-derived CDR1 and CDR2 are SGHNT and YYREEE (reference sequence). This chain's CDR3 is CASSLGPLGSGANVLTF.

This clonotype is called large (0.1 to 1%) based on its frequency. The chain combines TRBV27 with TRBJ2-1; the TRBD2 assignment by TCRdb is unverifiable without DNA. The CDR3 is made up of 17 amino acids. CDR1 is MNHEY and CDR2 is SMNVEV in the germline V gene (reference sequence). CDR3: CASSTSLAGGNYNEQFF.

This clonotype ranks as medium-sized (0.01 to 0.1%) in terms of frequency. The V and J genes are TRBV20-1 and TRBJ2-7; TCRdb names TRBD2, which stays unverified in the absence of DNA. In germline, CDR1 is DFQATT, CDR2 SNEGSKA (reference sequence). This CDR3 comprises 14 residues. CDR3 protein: CSAPLARSSYEQYF.

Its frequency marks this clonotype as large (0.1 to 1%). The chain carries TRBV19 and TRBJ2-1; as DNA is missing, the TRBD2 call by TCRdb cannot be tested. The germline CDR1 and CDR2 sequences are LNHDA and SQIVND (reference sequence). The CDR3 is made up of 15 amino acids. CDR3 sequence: CASSISGGANNEQFF. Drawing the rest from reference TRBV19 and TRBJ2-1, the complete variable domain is DGGITQSPKYLFRKEGQNVTLSCEQNLNHDAMYWYRQDPGQGLRLIYYSQIVNDFQKGDIAEGYSVSREKKESFPLTVTSAQKNPTAFYLCASSISGGANNEQFFGPGTRLTVL.

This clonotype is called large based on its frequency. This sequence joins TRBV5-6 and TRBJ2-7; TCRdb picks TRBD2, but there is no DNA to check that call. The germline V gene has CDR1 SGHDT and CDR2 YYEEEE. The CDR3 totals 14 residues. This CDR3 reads CASSLPSGRYEQYF.

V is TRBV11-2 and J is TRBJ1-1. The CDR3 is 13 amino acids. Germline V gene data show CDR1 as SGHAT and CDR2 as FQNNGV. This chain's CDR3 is CASSFSTGQRAFF.

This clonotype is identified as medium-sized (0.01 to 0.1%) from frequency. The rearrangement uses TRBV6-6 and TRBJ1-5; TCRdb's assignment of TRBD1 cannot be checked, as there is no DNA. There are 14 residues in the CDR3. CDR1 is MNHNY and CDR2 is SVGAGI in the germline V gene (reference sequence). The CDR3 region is CASTGRGTNQPQHF.

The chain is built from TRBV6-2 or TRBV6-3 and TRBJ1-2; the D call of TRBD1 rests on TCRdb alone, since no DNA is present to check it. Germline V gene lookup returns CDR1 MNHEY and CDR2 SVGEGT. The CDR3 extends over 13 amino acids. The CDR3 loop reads CASTPGANYGYTF.

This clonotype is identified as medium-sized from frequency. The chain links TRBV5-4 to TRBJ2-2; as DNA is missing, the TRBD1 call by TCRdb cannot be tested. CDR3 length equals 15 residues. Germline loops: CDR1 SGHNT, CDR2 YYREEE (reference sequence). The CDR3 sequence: CASSWENRDTGELFF.

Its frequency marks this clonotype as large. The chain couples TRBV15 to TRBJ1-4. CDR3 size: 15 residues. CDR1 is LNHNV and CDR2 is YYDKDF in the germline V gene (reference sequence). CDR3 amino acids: CATSRVRLGNEKLFF.